This TCR beta chain derives from a study of OX40 agonist ivuxolimab in advanced cancers. The CDR3 runs 15 residues. Trimming cost V 4 bases and J 7 bases; bases outside gene matches: 10. Germline CDR1 reads ENHRY; CDR2 reads SYGVKD. Using immunoSEQ multiplex PCR, the repertoire was profiled, and TCRdb retains in-frame clones only, with some absent. The profile covers some 74,000 clones, with around 86% appearing a single time and 0.5% to 0.55% taken by the ten largest. The genes are TRBV10-3 and TRBJ2-7; TRBD2 aligns across 10 bases. The sequences come from CD4+ or CD8+ T cells sorted from blood, collected in a trial of the OX40 agonist ivuxolimab. This clonotype was sampled from an adult with an advanced solid tumor such as melanoma, head and neck, liver or kidney cancer. The CDR3 sequence: CAISASSGRAGEQYF. DNA for the CDR3: TGTGCCATCAGTGCATCCAGCGGGAGGGCCGGGGAGCAGTACTTC.